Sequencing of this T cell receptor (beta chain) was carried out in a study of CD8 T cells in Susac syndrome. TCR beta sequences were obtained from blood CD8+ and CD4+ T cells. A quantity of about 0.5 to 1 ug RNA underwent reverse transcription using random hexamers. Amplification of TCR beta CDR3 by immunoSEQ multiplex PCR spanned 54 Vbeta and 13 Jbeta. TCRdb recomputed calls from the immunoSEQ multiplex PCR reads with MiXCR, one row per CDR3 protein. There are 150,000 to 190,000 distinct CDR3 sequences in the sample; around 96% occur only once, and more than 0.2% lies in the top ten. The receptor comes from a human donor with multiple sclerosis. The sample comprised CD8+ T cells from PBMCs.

The CDR3 protein is CASSPSYTGELFF. The DNA for the CDR3 is TGTGCCAGCAGTCCCTCCTACACCGGGGAGCTGTTTTTT. V is TRBV6-2 or TRBV6-3 and J is TRBJ2-2; D not resolved. CDR3 length: 13 residues. Trimming pared 5 bases from V and 3 bases from J, leaving 7 bases between. Germline V gives CDR1 MNHEY, CDR2 SVGEGT.